This T cell receptor beta chain was recorded in a study of blood T cell repertoires in COVID-19. As for the study in general: From the United States, Italy and Spain came samples of acute and convalescent COVID-19.

CDR1 and CDR2 from the germline V gene are MNHEY and SVGAGI. The CDR3 contains 14 residues. Trimming removed 6 bases from V and 0 bases from J, with 9 bases in between. Clones were sequenced by immunoSEQ multiplex PCR, and TCRdb holds only the in-frame ones, with some missing. The sample has about 88,000 clones; approximately 70% are singletons. The chain links TRBV6-5 to TRBJ1-3; tentative D call: TRBD1 (5 bases). The receptor comes from a woman aged 60 to 75 in a cohort sampled during active or convalescent COVID-19. The sequenced material came from peripheral blood. The CDR3 sequence: CASSPGDSGNTIYF. The CDR3 DNA follows: TGTGCCAGCAGCCCGGGGGACTCTGGAAACACCATATATTTT.